This T cell receptor beta chain was identified during a study of PD-1 blockade in classical Hodgkin lymphoma. Study findings and constraints: Repertoire differences have undefined causes, possibly disease activity or prior therapy.

Generated by immunoSEQ multiplex PCR, the TCRdb table keeps only in-frame clones and is missing some. Here the sample spans approximately 20,000 clones, less than 95% being singletons. Indicated time point: newly diagnosed, previously untreated cHL patient sample. As concerns this clone: Its antigen is still unknown.

Per germline, CDR1 SGHAT and CDR2 FQNNGV. Trimming removed 5 bases from V and 1 base from J, with 15 bases in between. This CDR3 is 17 amino acids long. Sample: peripheral blood mononuclear cells (PBMCs). The receptor's source is a human donor with classical Hodgkin lymphoma. The chain links TRBV11-2 to TRBJ2-6; D call uncertain. The CDR3 DNA sequence: TGTGCCAGCAGCCCTACGACACCCGTGTCTGGGGCCAACGTCCTGACTTTC. Its protein product is CASSPTTPVSGANVLTF.